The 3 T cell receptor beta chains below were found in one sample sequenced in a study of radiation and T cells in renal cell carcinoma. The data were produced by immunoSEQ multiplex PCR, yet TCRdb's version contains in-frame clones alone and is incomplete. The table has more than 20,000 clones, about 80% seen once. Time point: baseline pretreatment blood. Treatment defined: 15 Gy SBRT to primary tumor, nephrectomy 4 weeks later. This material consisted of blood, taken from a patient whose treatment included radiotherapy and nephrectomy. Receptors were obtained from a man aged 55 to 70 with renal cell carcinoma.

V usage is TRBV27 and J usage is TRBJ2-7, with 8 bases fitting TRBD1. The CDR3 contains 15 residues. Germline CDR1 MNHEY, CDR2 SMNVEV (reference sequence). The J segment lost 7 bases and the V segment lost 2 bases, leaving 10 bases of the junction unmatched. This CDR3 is CASSLESGGESEQYF. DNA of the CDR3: TGTGCCAGCAGTTTAGAGTCAGGGGGCGAATCTGAGCAGTACTTC.

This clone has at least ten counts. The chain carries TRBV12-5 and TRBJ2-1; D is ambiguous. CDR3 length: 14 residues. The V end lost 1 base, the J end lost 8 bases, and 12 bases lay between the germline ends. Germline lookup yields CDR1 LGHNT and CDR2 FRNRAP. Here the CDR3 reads CASGLGWAGDEQFF. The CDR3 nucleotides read TGTGCTAGTGGTTTGGGCTGGGCTGGGGATGAGCAGTTCTTC.

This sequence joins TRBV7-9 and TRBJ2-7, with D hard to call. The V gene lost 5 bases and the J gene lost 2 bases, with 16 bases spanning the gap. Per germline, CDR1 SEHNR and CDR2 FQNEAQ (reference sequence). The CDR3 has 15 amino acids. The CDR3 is CASSPTRQATYEQYF. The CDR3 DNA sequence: TGTGCCAGCAGCCCCACACGGCAGGCGACCTACGAGCAGTACTTC. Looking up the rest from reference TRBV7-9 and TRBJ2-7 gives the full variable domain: DTGVSQNPRHKITKRGQNVTFRCDPISEHNRLYWYRQTLGQGPEFLTYFQNEAQLEKSRLLSDRFSAERPKGSFSTLEIQRTEQGDSAMYLCASSPTRQATYEQYFGPGTRLTVT.